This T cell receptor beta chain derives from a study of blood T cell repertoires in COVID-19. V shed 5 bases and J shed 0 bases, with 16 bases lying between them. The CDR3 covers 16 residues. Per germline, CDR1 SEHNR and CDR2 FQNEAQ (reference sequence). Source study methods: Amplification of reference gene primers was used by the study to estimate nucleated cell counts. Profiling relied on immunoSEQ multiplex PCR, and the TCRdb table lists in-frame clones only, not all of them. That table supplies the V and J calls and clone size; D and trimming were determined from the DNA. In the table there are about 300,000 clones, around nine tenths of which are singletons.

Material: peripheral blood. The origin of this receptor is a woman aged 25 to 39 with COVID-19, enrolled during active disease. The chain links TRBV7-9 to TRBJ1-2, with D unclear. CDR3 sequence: CASSPLPGVANYGYTF. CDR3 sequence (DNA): TGTGCCAGCAGCCCCCTCCCCGGGGTGGCTAACTATGGCTACACCTTC.